This T cell receptor beta chain was retrieved from a study of shared clonotypes between healthy human individuals. Study results and caveats: The represented genetic and exposure-history diversity was limited by the small number of donors. The expectation was that sequencing depth would affect clonotype sharing among donors.

The germline V gene encodes CDR1 SGHNT and CDR2 YYREEE (reference sequence). This CDR3 spans 13 amino acids. Trimming stripped 0 bases from V and 5 bases from J, with 7 bases between. A remark on this clone: Its antigen is undetermined.

In the authors' methods: Filtering differed because ImmunoSEQ produced junction-only sequences that carried no quality scores. Profiling relied on immunoSEQ multiplex PCR, and the TCRdb table lists in-frame clones only, not all of them. V and J calls and clone size are copied from that table; D and trimming were computed from the DNA. Of over 400,000 clones listed, roughly 80% were seen once; the top ten hold 12%. The V gene is TRBV5-4, the J gene TRBJ2-3, with D possibly being TRBD2 (5 bases). The source material was PBMCs. The receptor comes from a woman in her 40s in good health. Some clones in this sample may be carry-over from other donors' samples. CDR3 sequence: CASSLAGVDTQYF. DNA of the CDR3: TGTGCCAGCAGCTTGGCCGGGGTAGATACGCAGTATTTT.